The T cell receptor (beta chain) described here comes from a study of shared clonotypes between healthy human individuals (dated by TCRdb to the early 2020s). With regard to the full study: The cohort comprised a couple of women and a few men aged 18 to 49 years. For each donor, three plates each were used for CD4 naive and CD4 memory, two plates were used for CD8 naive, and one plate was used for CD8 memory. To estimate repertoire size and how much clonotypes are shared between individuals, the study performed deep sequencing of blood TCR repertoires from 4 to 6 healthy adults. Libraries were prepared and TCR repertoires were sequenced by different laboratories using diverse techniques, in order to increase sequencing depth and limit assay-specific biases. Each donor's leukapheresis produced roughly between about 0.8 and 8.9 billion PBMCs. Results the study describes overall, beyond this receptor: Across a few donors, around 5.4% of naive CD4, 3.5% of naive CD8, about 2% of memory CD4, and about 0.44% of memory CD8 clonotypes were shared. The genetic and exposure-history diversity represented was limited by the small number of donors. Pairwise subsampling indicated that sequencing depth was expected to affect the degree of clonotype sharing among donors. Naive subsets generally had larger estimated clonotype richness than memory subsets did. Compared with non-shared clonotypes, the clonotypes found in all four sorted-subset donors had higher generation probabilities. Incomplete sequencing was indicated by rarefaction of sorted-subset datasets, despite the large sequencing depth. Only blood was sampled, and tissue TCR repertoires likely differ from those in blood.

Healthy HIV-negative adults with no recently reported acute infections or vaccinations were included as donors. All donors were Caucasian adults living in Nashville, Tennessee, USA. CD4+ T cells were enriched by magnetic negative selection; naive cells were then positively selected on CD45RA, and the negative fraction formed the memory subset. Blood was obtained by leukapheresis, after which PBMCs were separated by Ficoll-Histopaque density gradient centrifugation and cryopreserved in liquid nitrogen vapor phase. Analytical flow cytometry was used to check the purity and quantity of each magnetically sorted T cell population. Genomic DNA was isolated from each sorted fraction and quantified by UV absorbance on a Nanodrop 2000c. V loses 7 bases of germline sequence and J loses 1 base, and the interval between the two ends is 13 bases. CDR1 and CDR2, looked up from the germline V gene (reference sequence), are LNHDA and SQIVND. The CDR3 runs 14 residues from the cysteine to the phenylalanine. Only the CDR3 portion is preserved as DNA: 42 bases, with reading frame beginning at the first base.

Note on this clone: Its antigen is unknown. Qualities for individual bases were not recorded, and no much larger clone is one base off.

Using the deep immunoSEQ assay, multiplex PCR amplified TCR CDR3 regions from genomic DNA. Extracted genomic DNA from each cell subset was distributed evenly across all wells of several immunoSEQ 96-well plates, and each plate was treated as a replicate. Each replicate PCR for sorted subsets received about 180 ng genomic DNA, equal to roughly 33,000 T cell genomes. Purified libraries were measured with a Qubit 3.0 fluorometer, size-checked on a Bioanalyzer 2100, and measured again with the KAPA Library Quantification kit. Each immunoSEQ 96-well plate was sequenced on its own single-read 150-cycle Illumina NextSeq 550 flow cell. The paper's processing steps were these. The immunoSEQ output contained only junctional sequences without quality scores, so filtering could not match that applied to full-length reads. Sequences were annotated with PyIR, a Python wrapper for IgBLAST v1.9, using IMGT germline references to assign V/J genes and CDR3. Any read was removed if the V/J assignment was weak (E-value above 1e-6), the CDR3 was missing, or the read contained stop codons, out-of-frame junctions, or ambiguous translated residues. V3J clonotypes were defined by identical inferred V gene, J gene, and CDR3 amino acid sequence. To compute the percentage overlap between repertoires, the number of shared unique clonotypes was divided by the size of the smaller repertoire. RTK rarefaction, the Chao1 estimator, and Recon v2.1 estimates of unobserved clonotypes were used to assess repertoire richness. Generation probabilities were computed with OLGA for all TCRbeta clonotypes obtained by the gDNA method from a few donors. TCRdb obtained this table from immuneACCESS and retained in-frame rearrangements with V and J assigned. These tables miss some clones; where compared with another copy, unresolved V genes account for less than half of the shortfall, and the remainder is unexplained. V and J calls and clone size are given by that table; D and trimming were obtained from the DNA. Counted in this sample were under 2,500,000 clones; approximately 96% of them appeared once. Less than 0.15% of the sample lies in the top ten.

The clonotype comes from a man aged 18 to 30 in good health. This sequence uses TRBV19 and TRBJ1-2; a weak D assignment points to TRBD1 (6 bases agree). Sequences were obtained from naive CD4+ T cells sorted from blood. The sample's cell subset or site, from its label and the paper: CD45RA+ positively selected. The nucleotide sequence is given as TGTGCCAGTACTCCCGGACAGAGTAACTATGGCTACACCTTC. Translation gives CASTPGQSNYGYTF.